What follows are 24 T cell receptor beta chains derived from one specimen sequenced in a study of blood T cell repertoires in COVID-19 (dated by TCRdb to 2018 to 2020). Libraries came from the immunoSEQ multiplex PCR assay. TCRdb carries this immuneACCESS record with in-frame sequences only. Its versions omit some clonotypes, under half of them owing to an unresolved V gene in the studies checked, with the rest unexplained. The sample table records some 460,000 clones; about 85% of these occur just once. The ten largest clones take up roughly 1.8% of the sample. Sequenced: PBMCs or T cells enriched from blood (not recorded which). The receptors come from a woman younger than 35 with acute COVID-19.

The chain carries TRBV2 and TRBJ2-5; no firm D call. Germline V gives CDR1 SNHLY, CDR2 FYNNEI. The CDR3 extends over 10 amino acids. V lost 8 bases and J lost 9, with 10 bases in between. The CDR3 reads CASVLEAQYF. DNA of the CDR3: TGTGCCAGCGTACTCGAGGCCCAGTACTTC. The whole variable domain, filled in from reference TRBV2 and TRBJ2-5, reads EPEVTQTPSHQVTQMGQEVILRCVPISNHLYFYWYRQILGQKVEFLVSFYNNEISEKSEIFDDQFSVERPDGSNFTLKIRSTKLEDSAMYFCASVLEAQYFGPGTRLLVL.

This clone has just a few counts. V and J are TRBV4-2 and TRBJ1-6, with a tentative D call TRBD1 (6 bases). This CDR3 has 15 amino acids. Looked up from germline, CDR1 is LGHNA and CDR2 is YNFKEQ. With 2 bases removed from V and 10 bases from J, the gap between germline ends came to 15 bases. The CDR3 DNA reads as TGTGCCAGCAGCCAAATGAGGACAGTCGAATCACCCCTCCACTTT. Amino acids: CASSQMRTVESPLHF.

This chain uses TRBV6-5 with TRBJ1-3; D gene uncertain. This CDR3 region has 16 residues. Trimming cost V 2 bases and J 0 bases, with 11 bases left between them. Germline CDR1 MNHEY, CDR2 SVGAGI. In nucleotides, the CDR3 is TGTGCCAGCAGTTACAAACAGACCTACTCTGGAAACACCATATATTTT. It translates to CASSYKQTYSGNTIYF.

A remark on this clone: This same CDR3 is encoded by further DNA sequences in the sample. This sequence joins TRBV7-2 and TRBJ1-2; maybe TRBD1 (5 bases). Germline loops: CDR1 SGHTA, CDR2 FQGNSA. V was cut by 3 bases and J by 2 bases, with 7 bases left in between. The CDR3 contains 13 residues. The CDR3 sequence is CASSLGQNYGYTF. The CDR3 nucleotides read TGTGCCAGCAGCTTGGGGCAAAACTATGGCTACACCTTC.

The chain joins TRBV3-1 (or the pseudogene TRBV3-2) to TRBJ1-2; 10 positions match TRBD1. The CDR3 spans 15 residues. The trim removed 1 base at V and 3 bases at J, leaving 2 bases unmatched. Looked up from germline, CDR1 is LGHDT and CDR2 is YNNKEL (reference sequence). The CDR3 nucleotides read TGTGCCAGCAGCCAAGCGACAGGGGGCCACTATGGCTACACCTTC. Protein product: CASSQATGGHYGYTF.

This chain links TRBV2 with TRBJ2-4, with TRBD2 identical over 9 bases. This CDR3 contains 15 residues. V lost 3 bases and J lost 2; bases outside the gene matches: 2. Germline V gene data show CDR1 as SNHLY and CDR2 as FYNNEI. The CDR3 bases are TGTGCCAGCAGTGAGGCGGGGGGGACCAAAAACATTCAGTACTTC. This codes for CASSEAGGTKNIQYF.

This chain links TRBV28 with TRBJ2-6; D is perhaps TRBD2 (5 bases). With 5 bases removed from V and 0 bases from J, the gap between germline ends came to 14 bases. The CDR3 loop spans 17 amino acids. From germline, CDR1 is MDHEN and CDR2 SYDVKM. CDR3 in DNA: TGTGCCAGCAGTCCCAGCGGACGTATCTCTGGGGCCAACGTCCTGACTTTC. Residues: CASSPSGRISGANVLTF.

This rearrangement joins TRBV7-2 to TRBJ2-7; 7 positions agree with TRBD1. V lost 2 bases and J lost 2; bases outside the gene matches: 9. Germline V CDR1 and CDR2: SGHTA, FQGNSA. The CDR3 is 16 amino acids. The CDR3 is CASSLRGTALTYEQYF. The CDR3 DNA sequence: TGTGCCAGCAGCTTAAGGGGGACAGCATTAACCTACGAGCAGTACTTC.

This chain links TRBV9 with TRBJ2-1; 9 positions match TRBD2. The CDR3 runs 15 residues. Germline assignment: CDR1 SGDLS and CDR2 YYNGEE. Trimming at V came to 0 bases and at J to 4 bases, leaving 2 bases not matched to a gene. This CDR3 is CASSVGGLAYNEQFF. In nucleotides, the CDR3 is TGTGCCAGCAGCGTAGGTGGACTAGCGTACAATGAGCAGTTCTTC.

The rearrangement links TRBV7-6 to TRBJ2-5; TRBD2 aligns across 11 bases. There are 17 residues in the CDR3. The ends lost 1 base at V and 4 bases at J; junction bases unmatched: 8. In germline, CDR1 is SGHVS, CDR2 FNYEAQ. CDR3 residues: CASSLGPSSGGRETQYF. The CDR3, as DNA: TGTGCCAGCAGCTTAGGCCCTTCTAGCGGGGGGAGAGAGACCCAGTACTTC.

The V and J genes are TRBV19 and TRBJ1-2; D gene unclear. In germline, CDR1 is LNHDA, CDR2 SQIVND (reference sequence). The V and J ends lost 4 bases and 4 bases respectively, with 13 bases between them. There are 14 residues in the CDR3. Written as DNA, the CDR3 is TGTGCCAGTAGTACGACACAATTTTCCTATGGCTACACCTTC. Protein: CASSTTQFSYGYTF.

The rearrangement links TRBV10-3 to TRBJ2-2, with D maybe TRBD1 (6 bases). Germline lookup yields CDR1 ENHRY and CDR2 SYGVKD. The CDR3 is made up of 17 amino acids. Between the trimmed V and J ends, which lost 2 bases and 1 base, there was a span of 14 bases. The CDR3 here is CAISEGTGIGNTGELFF. CDR3 DNA sequence: TGTGCCATCAGTGAGGGAACAGGGATCGGGAACACCGGGGAGCTGTTTTTT.

This chain connects TRBV28 to TRBJ2-6; 7 nucleotides align to TRBD1. V lost 2 bases to trimming and J lost 1 base; unmatched junction nucleotides: 2. The CDR3 contains 16 residues. Germline V gene sequence: CDR1 MDHEN, CDR2 SYDVKM. CDR3 nucleotide sequence: TGTGCCAGCAGTTTAGGGACAGTTTCTGGGGCCAACGTCCTGACTTTC. Protein: CASSLGTVSGANVLTF.

This clone was found once. The chain couples TRBV3-1 (or the pseudogene TRBV3-2) to TRBJ1-6; 7 bases are shared with TRBD1. This CDR3 region has 14 residues. The V gene's germline CDR1 is LGHDT and CDR2 YNNKEL (reference sequence). V lost 4 bases to trimming and J lost 5 bases; unmatched junction nucleotides: 2. The CDR3 loop reads CASSRQGNNSPLHF. In DNA, the CDR3 is TGTGCCAGCAGCCGACAGGGAAATAATTCACCCCTCCACTTT.

CDR3 region: CASSKEAGTRYEQYF. CDR3 sequence (DNA): TGTGCCAGCAGTAAAGAGGCAGGGACTCGGTACGAGCAGTACTTC. This chain joins TRBV2 and TRBJ2-7; D is perhaps TRBD2 (6 bases). V was trimmed by 5 bases and J by 4 bases, leaving 18 bases between them. The germline V gene has CDR1 SNHLY and CDR2 FYNNEI. The CDR3 is 15 amino acids.

This clone was observed once. The J gene is TRBJ2-2, the V gene TRBV23-1; possible D gene TRBD1, 5 bases. TRBV23-1 qualifies as an ORF whose function is uncertain. Trimming removed 5 bases from V and 6 bases from J, with 16 bases in between. The CDR3 loop spans 15 amino acids. CDR3 region: CASSKSCSRAGELFF. The CDR3 bases are TGCGCCAGCAGTAAGTCGTGTAGCAGGGCCGGGGAGCTGTTTTTT.

The gene calls are TRBV9 and TRBJ1-1, with 8 positions matching TRBD1. V was pared by 0 bases and J by 5 bases, with 9 bases of the junction left unmatched. The CDR3 totals 16 residues. The germline V gene encodes CDR1 SGDLS and CDR2 YYNGEE. CDR3 loop: CASSVGGQGPGTEAFF. The DNA of the CDR3 is TGTGCCAGCAGCGTAGGAGGACAGGGCCCAGGAACTGAAGCTTTCTTT.

The chain carries TRBV29-1 and TRBJ1-4, with 10 bases lining up with TRBD1. The CDR3 is 15 residues long. Trimming took 4 bases from V and 0 from J; bases not matched to a gene: 2. Germline CDR1 is SQVTM and CDR2 is ANQGSEA. The CDR3 reads CSVGQGATTNEKLFF. CDR3 in DNA: TGCAGCGTTGGACAGGGGGCTACAACTAATGAAAAACTGTTTTTT.

The chain couples TRBV3-1 (or the pseudogene TRBV3-2) to TRBJ2-7; D may be TRBD2 (6 bases). The CDR3 runs 14 residues. V shed 4 bases and J shed 4 bases, with 14 bases lying between them. CDR1 is LGHDT and CDR2 is YNNKEL in the germline V gene (reference sequence). The CDR3 reads CASSPRDFLYEQYF. For the CDR3, the DNA is TGTGCCAGCAGCCCCAGGGACTTCCTATACGAGCAGTACTTC.

The V call is TRBV25-1, the J call TRBJ1-5; no definite D call. CDR1 is MGHDK, CDR2 SYGVNS, per germline. V was clipped by 1 base and J by 7 bases, with 5 bases between them. The CDR3 sequence is 12 residues long. CDR3 amino acids: CASSESTQPQHF. CDR3 bases: TGTGCCAGCAGTGAATCCACACAGCCCCAGCATTTT.

The sample holds a few counts of this clone. V is TRBV4-1 and J is TRBJ1-5, with D perhaps TRBD1 (5 bases). The CDR3 has 14 residues. V lost 1 base and J lost 3, with 7 bases in between. From germline, CDR1 is MGHRA and CDR2 YSYEKL. Here the CDR3 reads CASSQGQNNQPQHF. CDR3 coding DNA: TGCGCCAGCAGCCAAGGACAGAACAATCAGCCCCAGCATTTT.

The chain is built from TRBV21-1 and TRBJ2-2; the table's D call of TRBD1 was not tested on the DNA. TRBV21-1 is shown as a pseudogene. The CDR3 has 16 amino acids. DNA for the CDR3: TGTGCCAGCAGCAAATGTTGCAGGGTAATAACCGGGGAGCTGTTTTTT. Residues: CASSKCCRVITGELFF.

The chain joins TRBV28 to TRBJ2-5; TRBD2 aligns across 12 bases. CDR1 and CDR2 from the germline V gene are MDHEN and SYDVKM. Trimming cost V 4 bases and J 1 base; bases outside gene matches: 4. The CDR3 is made up of 16 amino acids. This CDR3 reads CASSYGTSGSQETQYF. CDR3 coding DNA: TGTGCCAGCAGTTATGGGACTAGCGGGTCCCAAGAGACCCAGTACTTC.

This clone came up a few times. V is TRBV19 and J is TRBJ1-2, with a possible D match to TRBD1 (6 bases). Germline CDR1 is LNHDA and CDR2 is SQIVND (reference sequence). This CDR3 has 12 residues. V lost 10 bases, J lost 6 bases, and 15 bases lay in between. The CDR3 DNA is TGTGCCACCAATGGGGGCAGAGATGGCTACACCTTC. This translates into CATNGGRDGYTF.